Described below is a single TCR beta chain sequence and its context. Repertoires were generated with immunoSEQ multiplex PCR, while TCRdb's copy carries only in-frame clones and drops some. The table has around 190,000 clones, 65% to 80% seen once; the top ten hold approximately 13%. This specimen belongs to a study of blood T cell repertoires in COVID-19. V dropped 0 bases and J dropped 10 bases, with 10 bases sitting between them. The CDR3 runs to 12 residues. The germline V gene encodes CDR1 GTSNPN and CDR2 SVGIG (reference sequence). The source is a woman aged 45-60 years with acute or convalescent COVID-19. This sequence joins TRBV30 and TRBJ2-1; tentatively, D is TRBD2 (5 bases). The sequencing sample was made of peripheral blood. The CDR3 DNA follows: TGTGCCTGGAGTGTAATGAGAGGGGAGCAGTTCTTC. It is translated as CAWSVMRGEQFF. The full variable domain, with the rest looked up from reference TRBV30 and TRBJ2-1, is SQTIHQWPATLVQPVGSPLSLECTVEGTSNPNLYWYRQAAGRGLQLLFYSVGIGQISSEVPQNLSASRPQDRQFILSSKKLLLSDSGFYLCAWSVMRGEQFFGPGTRLTVL.